The clone carrying this T cell receptor beta chain was detected once. Its target is unknown. The source of the sample is a study of T cell responses to AZD1222 COVID-19 vaccine. The wider study: Combined were second doses at about 4 or about 12 weeks. The study's findings and limits: Spike regions recognized by vaccine-associated CD4 TCRs spanned the protein, led by 160-218 and 743-854. Repertoires were collected only later (after the peak T cell response had occurred).

Profiling relied on immunoSEQ multiplex PCR, and the TCRdb table lists in-frame clones only, not all of them. Here the sample spans 120,000 to 150,000 clones, 90% to 95% being singletons. The CDR3 length is 12 residues. CDR1 is SGHRS, CDR2 YFSETQ, per germline. V lost 1 base and J 9 bases, leaving 10 bases between the germline ends. This sequence originates from an adult in good health. The input for sequencing was peripheral blood, taken on day 0 of AZD1222 vaccination. J is TRBJ2-5 and V is TRBV5-1; TRBD1 or TRBD2 may be the D gene (5 bases each). CDR3 in DNA: TGCGCCAGCAGCTTGACGGGGACGCCCCAGTACTTC. Protein product: CASSLTGTPQYF.